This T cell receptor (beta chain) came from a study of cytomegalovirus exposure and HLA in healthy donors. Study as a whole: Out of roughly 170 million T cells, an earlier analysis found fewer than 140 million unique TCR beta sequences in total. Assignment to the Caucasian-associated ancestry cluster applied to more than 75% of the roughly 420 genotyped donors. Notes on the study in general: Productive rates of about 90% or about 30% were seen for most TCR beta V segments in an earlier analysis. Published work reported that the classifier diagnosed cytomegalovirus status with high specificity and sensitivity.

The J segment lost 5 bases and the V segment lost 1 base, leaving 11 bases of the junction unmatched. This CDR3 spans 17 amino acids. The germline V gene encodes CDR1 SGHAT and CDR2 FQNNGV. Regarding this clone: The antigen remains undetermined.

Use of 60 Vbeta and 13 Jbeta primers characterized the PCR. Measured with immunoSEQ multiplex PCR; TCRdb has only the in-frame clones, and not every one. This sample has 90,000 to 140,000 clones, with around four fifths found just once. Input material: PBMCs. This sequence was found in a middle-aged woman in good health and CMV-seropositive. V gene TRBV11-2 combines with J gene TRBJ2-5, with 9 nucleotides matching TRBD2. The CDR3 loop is CASSLAPGSGGWETQYF. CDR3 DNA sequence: TGTGCCAGCAGCTTAGCCCCGGGTAGCGGGGGCTGGGAGACCCAGTACTTC.